This record looks at one TCR beta chain sequence and its context. Antigen: not known. The sample comes from a study of response to subunit inactivated influenza vaccine. Study-wide findings and caveats: Researchers suggested that each seasonal influenza vaccination recruits few new T cells.

The CDR3 has 15 amino acids. The trim removed 4 bases at V and 4 bases at J, leaving 4 bases unmatched. Germline loops: CDR1 MNHEY, CDR2 SVGAGI. In TCRdb, the RT-PCR reads were re-called with MiXCR into one record per CDR3 protein. The table includes some 600,000 distinct CDR3 sequences, around 15% detected once. This TCR was sampled from a man aged 45-65 years who received an inactivated influenza vaccine. The chain has TRBV6-5 and TRBJ2-5, with TRBD1 matching 12 bases. The specimen comprised PBMCs from blood, sampled less than 15 days before vaccination. In DNA, the CDR3 is TGTGCCAGCAGTTCCGGGACAGGGGGCGGAGAGACCCAGTACTTC. Its protein product is CASSSGTGGGETQYF.